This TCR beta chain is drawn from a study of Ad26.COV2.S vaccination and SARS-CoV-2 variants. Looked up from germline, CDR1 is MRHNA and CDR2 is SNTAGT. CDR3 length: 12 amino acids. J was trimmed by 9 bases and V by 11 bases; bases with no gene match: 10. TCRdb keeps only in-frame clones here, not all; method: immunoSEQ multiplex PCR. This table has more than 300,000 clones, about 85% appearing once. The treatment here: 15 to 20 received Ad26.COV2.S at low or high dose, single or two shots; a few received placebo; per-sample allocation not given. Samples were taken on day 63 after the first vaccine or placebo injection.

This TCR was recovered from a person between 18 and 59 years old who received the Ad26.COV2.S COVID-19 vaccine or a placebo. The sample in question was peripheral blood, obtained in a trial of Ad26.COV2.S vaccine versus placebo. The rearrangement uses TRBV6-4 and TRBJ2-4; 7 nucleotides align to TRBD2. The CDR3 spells CAERDYLGIQYF. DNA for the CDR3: TGTGCCGAGAGGGACTATTTAGGCATTCAGTACTTC.